Listed here are 9 T cell receptor beta chains from one sample, sequenced in a study of CD8 T cells in Susac syndrome. RNA amounts of roughly 0.45 to 1 ug underwent reverse transcription with random hexamers. TCRdb reprocessed the immunoSEQ multiplex PCR reads with MiXCR, giving one entry per CDR3 protein. The table has about 200,000 distinct CDR3 sequences, approximately 96% seen once. Sequencing used CD4+ T cells from PBMCs. These receptors were obtained from a human donor with multiple sclerosis.

The J gene is TRBJ1-6, the V gene TRBV5-1; D ambiguous. This CDR3 is 14 amino acids long. CDR1 and CDR2 from the germline V gene are SGHRS and YFSETQ. Trimming took off 4 bases at V and 5 bases at J, with 10 bases between the two ends. The CDR3 here is CASSRGMDNSPLHF. CDR3 coding DNA: TGCGCCAGCAGCAGAGGGATGGATAATTCACCCCTCCACTTT.

The CDR3 region is CASSRSTPGGEEQYF. The CDR3 DNA sequence: TGTGCCAGCAGTCGATCGACACCGGGCGGGGAAGAGCAGTACTTC. The chain is built from TRBV2 and TRBJ2-7, with a possible D match to TRBD2 (6 bases). Between the trimmed V and J ends, which lost 5 bases and 7 bases, there was a span of 21 bases. CDR3 size: 15 residues. Germline V gene sequence: CDR1 SNHLY, CDR2 FYNNEI.

V is TRBV2 and J is TRBJ2-4, with D tentatively TRBD1 or TRBD2 (5 bases each). Trimming left V 7 bases short and J 7 bases short, with 17 bases between. Per the germline V gene, CDR1 is SNHLY and CDR2 is FYNNEI. This CDR3 region has 14 residues. The CDR3 DNA sequence: TGTGCCAGCACCTCTAAACTCTGGGGGAACATTCAGTACTTC. Amino acids: CASTSKLWGNIQYF.

The chain combines TRBV20-1 with TRBJ2-3; a weak D match, TRBD2 (6 bases). Per germline, CDR1 DFQATT and CDR2 SNEGSKA (reference sequence). V shed 4 bases and J shed 3 bases, with 14 bases lying between them. The CDR3 is made up of 14 amino acids. The DNA for the CDR3 is TGCAGTGCTATACATAGTGGAGGGACAGATACGCAGTATTTT. Translation gives CSAIHSGGTDTQYF.

The genes are TRBV30 and TRBJ1-1; perhaps TRBD1 as D (5 bases). Germline V gives CDR1 GTSNPN, CDR2 SVGIG (reference sequence). The CDR3 length is 11 residues. Trimming pared 8 bases from V and 2 bases from J, leaving 9 bases between. In nucleotides, the CDR3 is TGTGCCCCCAGGGCTAACACTGAAGCTTTCTTT. It codes for CAPRANTEAFF.

This rearrangement joins TRBV2 to TRBJ2-5, with 11 bases aligning to TRBD2. CDR3 length: 15 amino acids. The V segment lost 6 bases and the J segment 4 bases; nucleotides outside the gene matches: 7. The germline gives CDR1 SNHLY, CDR2 FYNNEI. The CDR3 reads CASSVSGGAAETQYF. CDR3 in DNA: TGTGCCAGCAGCGTTAGCGGGGGGGCCGCAGAGACCCAGTACTTC. The full variable domain, completed using reference TRBV2 and TRBJ2-5, is EPEVTQTPSHQVTQMGQEVILRCVPISNHLYFYWYRQILGQKVEFLVSFYNNEISEKSEIFDDQFSVERPDGSNFTLKIRSTKLEDSAMYFCASSVSGGAAETQYFGPGTRLLVL.

The chain carries TRBV12-3 or TRBV12-4 and TRBJ2-1; 11 bases line up with TRBD2. CDR3 size: 16 residues. V gave up 2 bases and J gave up 13 bases; unmatched junction bases: 13. Here the CDR3 reads CASSLSGVRLAGGQFF. The CDR3 DNA follows: TGTGCCAGCAGTTTAAGCGGCGTACGGCTAGCGGGGGGACAGTTCTTC.

This sequence joins TRBV20-1 and TRBJ2-3; possibly TRBD2 for D (6 bases). Germline V gene lookup returns CDR1 DFQATT and CDR2 SNEGSKA (reference sequence). The CDR3 is 13 amino acids. Trimming shortened V by 6 bases and J by 0 bases, and 10 bases separated the two germline ends. DNA for the CDR3: TGCAGTGCCAGTAGCGGTAGCACAGATACGCAGTATTTT. Its protein product is CSASSGSTDTQYF.

This chain joins TRBV30 and TRBJ2-1; 8 bases are shared with TRBD2. V shed 0 bases, J shed 8 bases, and the junction held 12 bases outside the gene matches. CDR3 length: 16 residues. Germline CDR1 is GTSNPN and CDR2 is SVGIG (reference sequence). The CDR3 nucleotides are TGTGCCTGGAGTGTAAGTCGGGGGACTAGGACCCATGAGCAGTTCTTC. Protein: CAWSVSRGTRTHEQFF.